This TCR beta chain was recorded in a study of neoadjuvant anti-PD-1 for oral cavity cancer (dated by TCRdb to the early 2020s). Turning to the overall study: Three to four biweekly doses of nivolumab at 3 mg/kg were mostly administered to patients before curative-intent surgical resection. For patients who did not progress, a fourth nivolumab dose was given around day 43, followed by definitive surgical resection on days 50-56. Responders were defined as patients with complete response, partial response or stable disease by RECIST 1.1; non-responders were defined as patients with progression. The parent correlative cohort had about a dozen patients and a response rate of 33%. Beyond this particular receptor, the publication reports: Higher pretreatment blood TCRbeta clonality and lower post-treatment tumor TCRbeta clonality were correlated with higher pretreatment blood Treg/Th17 ratios. Within PBMCs, T cell clonality (Gini index) was significantly higher in non-responders than responders after neoadjuvant nivolumab. Only a few patients per response group were included in the TCR analyses, and the authors called for validation in larger cohorts.

Details on this clone: The specificity of this receptor is unknown. No base qualities exist here, and no much larger clone lies one base off it.

For deep sequencing of PBMC libraries, mostly approximately 460 ng of input genomic DNA was used, and six replicates were run per sample. The immunoSEQ hsTCRbeta kit was used to prepare TCRbeta libraries, following the manufacturer's instructions. An Illumina NovaSeq 6000 S4 flow cell was used to sequence the final libraries, which had first been combined to 3 nM. Per the source publication's procedure: The immunoSEQ Analyzer was used for raw data preprocessing and quality control. The analysis was restricted to productive rearrangements, with each unique CDR3 amino acid sequence defining a clonotype. Using the R package tcR, the researchers computed the Gini-Simpson index as their estimate of repertoire clonality. Gini indices were compared with Student's t test, and associations with tumor size change were assessed by Pearson correlation. TCRdb limited this immuneACCESS table to in-frame rearrangements with V and J called. A share of clones is missing; checked studies link under half to unresolved V genes, and the rest is unexplained. The V and J calls and clone size were taken over from that table, and D and trimming were inferred from the DNA. The sample records some 14,000 clones, about 70% of which are singletons. Over 2% of the sample belongs to the ten largest clones.

This sample's time point label indicates: before neoadjuvant nivolumab. The patients had newly diagnosed stage II-IVA oral cavity squamous cell carcinoma and had not received any prior systemic or radiation treatment. The cohort consisted of patients with HPV-negative, locally advanced oral cavity squamous cell carcinoma. No culture maintenance or expansion was done, as the peripheral blood mononuclear cells went straight to analysis. The samples were drawn from a longitudinal correlative study tied to a single-arm phase II trial testing neoadjuvant nivolumab in oral cavity squamous cell carcinoma. Genomic DNA-based TCRbeta sequencing was performed on subject-matched pre- and post-treatment PBMCs and tumors from three responders and three non-responders. Peripheral blood mononuclear cells were collected once before nivolumab treatment and again after treatment, at the time of surgery. Genomic DNA was isolated from PBMCs using the Maxwell RSC DNA from Cells kit.

V and J lose 4 bases and 7 bases, and a span of 27 bases separates them. Sequences SGHDT (CDR1) and YYEEEE (CDR2) are obtained from the germline V gene. CDR3 length: 17 amino acids, cysteine to phenylalanine. Left in the record is the CDR3 DNA by itself, 51 bases read in frame from the first base. The rearranged chain carries TRBV5-6 and TRBJ2-7; perhaps TRBD1 is the D gene, with 7 bases matching. This material consisted of PBMCs, taken before nivolumab (anti-PD-1) treatment. The origin of this receptor is a person aged 35-79 years with oral cavity squamous cell carcinoma. The CDR3 region: CASSLAGGRTLRGEQYF. The DNA sequence is given as TGTGCCAGCAGCCTGGCAGGGGGGAGGACCCTTCGGGGGGAGCAGTACTTC.